Here is one TCR beta chain with its context. Its specificity is not known. The CDR3 end lies 3 residues beyond the end of the read and is filled in from the germline J gene. This entry is derived from a study of T cells in women clearing cervical HPV infection. The overall study: Cases: HPV16-related CIN3 or worse on histology, 2 invasive cancers. Controls' single incident HPV16 infection cleared within 12 months without precancer. Study observations and caveats: TRBV6-7 abundance was lower in cases than controls (around 0.1% versus 0.15%). CIN3+ cases had significantly higher TCR repertoire richness than controls, but evenness did not differ.

The repertoire was sequenced with immunoSEQ multiplex PCR; TCRdb's copy has only in-frame clones and lacks some. This table lists 39,000 or so clones. The CDR3 extends over 14 amino acids. V was pared by 6 bases and J by 6 bases, with 15 bases between. Germline assignment: CDR1 SNHLY and CDR2 FYNNEI. The sequence came from a woman aged 18-70 years with a cervical HPV16 infection that either progressed to CIN3+ or cleared (not recorded which). Sequenced sample: blood buffy coat. The gene calls are TRBV2 and TRBJ1-5; D is possibly TRBD1 (6 bases). The CDR3 bases that were read are TGTGCCAGCAGCTGGGGGGGCGTAGTTCAGCCC. Translated: CASSWGGVVQP. The CDR3 in its entirety is CASSWGGVVQPQHF. The entire variable domain, with the rest obtained from reference TRBV2 and TRBJ1-5, is as follows: EPEVTQTPSHQVTQMGQEVILRCVPISNHLYFYWYRQILGQKVEFLVSFYNNEISEKSEIFDDQFSVERPDGSNFTLKIRSTKLEDSAMYFCASSWGGVVQPQHFGDGTRLSIL.